The source of this T cell receptor (beta chain) is a study of cytomegalovirus exposure and HLA in healthy donors. Study-wide findings and caveats: The authors listed some 150 TCR beta chains as cytomegalovirus-associated. Among TCR sequences, most were rare, though some public TCRs appeared in many donors. The finding came from a later analysis; first-cohort TCR clusters tended to co-occur in the 110 or so validation repertoires.

Profiling relied on immunoSEQ multiplex PCR, and the TCRdb table lists in-frame clones only, not all of them. The profile shows approximately 300,000 clones, approximately 86% of them singletons. CDR1 and CDR2 from the germline V gene are SNHLY and FYNNEI. There are 14 residues in the CDR3. With 4 bases clipped from V and 5 bases from J, the junction kept 4 bases outside the gene matches. The donors were part of the roughly 130-subject validation cohort, which stood apart from the approximately 630-subject first cohort. Concerning this clone itself: The antigen is undetermined.

V and J are TRBV2 and TRBJ2-7; 11 nucleotides match TRBD1. This receptor was obtained from a woman aged 30 to 39 in good health and CMV-seropositive. Sequenced input: PBMCs. The CDR3 loop is CASSGTGGRDEQYF. The CDR3 region has the DNA TGTGCCAGCAGTGGGACAGGGGGCAGGGACGAGCAGTACTTC.